Sequencing of this T cell receptor (beta chain) was carried out in a study of T cells in women clearing cervical HPV infection. Study outcomes and limitations: Richness plus V gene abundances separated cases from controls with AUC about 0.87. Repertoire richness, not evenness, was significantly elevated in CIN3+ cases versus controls.

Notes on this clone: Antigen: not known. The CDR3 end falls 3 residues outside the read, so it is completed with the germline J gene.

Per the germline V gene, CDR1 is GTSNPN and CDR2 is SVGIG (reference sequence). This CDR3 has 15 amino acids. V lost 0 bases, J lost 5 bases, and 7 bases stayed unmatched. The data were produced by immunoSEQ multiplex PCR, yet TCRdb's version contains in-frame clones alone and is incomplete. In total, the table holds some 46,000 clones. The sequencing sample was made of blood buffy coat. The chain recombines TRBV30 with TRBJ2-1; the match to TRBD2 covers 7 bases. The source of this sequence is a woman aged 18 to 75 with a cervical HPV16 infection that either progressed to CIN3+ or cleared (not recorded which). Partial CDR3 DNA: TGTGCCTGGAGTGTACGACTAGCTCTCCACAATGAG. It specifies CAWSVRLALHNE. The full-length CDR3 reads as CAWSVRLALHNEQFF.